The 22 T cell receptor beta chains below come from one sample, sequenced in a study of shared clonotypes between healthy human individuals. The repertoire was sequenced with immunoSEQ multiplex PCR; TCRdb's copy has only in-frame clones and lacks some. The table records fewer than 1 million clones, 90% to 98% of them present only once. Naive CD8 cells comprised CD45RO-negative, CCR7-positively selected cells, excluding terminally differentiated effector memory CD45RA+ cells. Material: naive CD8+ T cells sorted from blood. These receptor sequences come from a man aged 25-45 years in good health.

For this clone: In the same sample, other DNA sequences code for this CDR3. The V gene is TRBV7-9, the J gene TRBJ2-1; 8 nucleotides align to TRBD1. V was clipped by 3 bases and J by 0 bases; unmatched bases: 4. The V gene's germline CDR1 is SEHNR and CDR2 FQNEAQ (reference sequence). The CDR3 runs 16 residues. As DNA, the CDR3 is TGTGCCAGCAGCTTTGGACAGGGTGGCTCCTACAATGAGCAGTTCTTC. Residues: CASSFGQGGSYNEQFF.

Note on this clone: Additional DNA sequences in this sample encode the identical CDR3. The rearrangement uses TRBV6-5 and TRBJ2-1; D ambiguous. This CDR3 contains 14 residues. The V end lost 2 bases, the J end lost 0 bases, and 5 bases lay between the germline ends. Germline V gene lookup returns CDR1 MNHEY and CDR2 SVGAGI. CDR3 bases: TGTGCCAGCAGTTACGACGGCTCCTACAATGAGCAGTTCTTC. Protein sequence: CASSYDGSYNEQFF.

Comment on this clone: The sample has other DNA sequences that encode this CDR3 too. This chain uses TRBV7-9 with TRBJ1-1; D gene uncertain. V lost 1 base and J 1 base, leaving 10 bases between the germline ends. Germline V gives CDR1 SEHNR, CDR2 FQNEAQ (reference sequence). The length of the CDR3 is 15 residues. The CDR3 region has the DNA TGTGCCAGCAGCTTAGGACGACGGGAGAACACTGAAGCTTTCTTT. Its protein is CASSLGRRENTEAFF.

The V and J genes are TRBV25-1 and TRBJ2-2; D is uncertain. Between the trimmed V and J ends, which lost 5 bases and 2 bases, there was a span of 3 bases. Germline V gene data show CDR1 as MGHDK and CDR2 as SYGVNS. The length of the CDR3 is 12 residues. CDR3 in DNA: TGTGCCAGCAGTCATAACACCGGGGAGCTGTTTTTT. It encodes CASSHNTGELFF.

The chain uses TRBV7-2 and TRBJ1-5, with 7 bases fitting TRBD1. Germline V lookup: CDR1 SGHTA, CDR2 FQGNSA. The trim removed 5 bases at V and 3 bases at J, leaving 10 bases unmatched. This CDR3 spans 16 amino acids. The CDR3 DNA reads TGTGCCAGCAGCCCCGACAGGGACTTTTTCAATCAGCCCCAGCATTTT. The encoded protein is CASSPDRDFFNQPQHF.

This rearrangement joins TRBV7-9 to TRBJ1-1; 8 bases match TRBD1. V trimming: 3 bases; J trimming: 8 bases; junction bases outside the gene matches: 5. The V gene's germline CDR1 is SEHNR and CDR2 FQNEAQ (reference sequence). CDR3 size: 13 residues. CDR3 DNA sequence: TGTGCCAGCAGCTTTACGGACAGGGTAGAAGCTTTCTTT. Protein: CASSFTDRVEAFF.

CDR3 residues: CASSSSGRASYEQYF. CDR3 DNA sequence: TGTGCCAGCAGCTCTAGCGGGAGGGCCTCCTACGAGCAGTACTTC. This chain joins TRBV7-9 and TRBJ2-7; 12 nucleotides agree with TRBD2. The CDR3 extends over 15 amino acids. J was trimmed by 0 bases and V by 4 bases; bases with no gene match: 1. In germline, CDR1 is SEHNR, CDR2 FQNEAQ (reference sequence).

CDR3 DNA: TGTGCCAGCAGCGGGATCGGACAGCTCTATGGCTACACCTTC. It yields the protein CASSGIGQLYGYTF. The chain combines TRBV9 with TRBJ1-2; the D gene is possibly TRBD1 (6 bases). V lost 3 bases and J lost 4, with 13 bases in between. The CDR3 has 14 amino acids. The V gene's germline CDR1 is SGDLS and CDR2 YYNGEE. Filled out from reference TRBV9 and TRBJ1-2, the complete variable domain reads DSGVTQTPKHLITATGQRVTLRCSPRSGDLSVYWYQQSLDQGLQFLIQYYNGEERAKGNILERFSAQQFPDLHSELNLSSLELGDSALYFCASSGIGQLYGYTFGSGTRLTVV.

The chain carries TRBV28 and TRBJ2-7, with 9 positions matching TRBD1. The V gene end was trimmed by 5 bases and the J gene end by 2 bases; junction bases not matched to a gene: 7. The germline CDR1 and CDR2 sequences are MDHEN and SYDVKM. The CDR3 runs to 15 residues. The CDR3 nucleotides read TGTGCCAGCAGTCTGGGGGACAGGGCCCCCTACGAGCAGTACTTC. Translating gives CASSLGDRAPYEQYF. The variable domain in full, with the rest retrieved from reference TRBV28 and TRBJ2-7, is DVKVTQSSRYLVKRTGEKVFLECVQDMDHENMFWYRQDPGLGLRLIYFSYDVKMKEKGDIPEGYSVSREKKERFSLILESASTNQTSMYLCASSLGDRAPYEQYFGPGTRLTVT.

As DNA, the CDR3 is TGTGCCAGCAGCCTGACTAGCGGGGCCAGAGGGGAGCAGTTCTTC. Translation: CASSLTSGARGEQFF. This sequence joins TRBV27 and TRBJ2-1; 11 bases map to TRBD2. CDR3 length: 15 amino acids. Germline loops: CDR1 MNHEY, CDR2 SMNVEV (reference sequence). V trimming: 6 bases; J trimming: 10 bases; junction bases outside the gene matches: 11.

V gene TRBV23-1 combines with J gene TRBJ1-1; D remains unclear. TRBV23-1 is noted as an ORF with a role that remains uncertain. The CDR3 contains 14 residues. The CDR3 nucleotides read TGCGGTAGCGGGGTTGTCACCATGAACACTGAAGCTTTCTTT. Its protein product is CGSGVVTMNTEAFF.

V usage is TRBV28 and J usage is TRBJ1-4; TRBD1 matches at 8 bases. V shed 5 bases and J 8 bases; nucleotides not matched to a gene: 10. The germline CDR1 and CDR2 sequences are MDHEN and SYDVKM. This CDR3 spans 15 amino acids. The CDR3 loop is CASSPSGTGQEKLFF. DNA of the CDR3: TGTGCCAGCAGTCCCTCCGGGACAGGACAGGAAAAACTGTTTTTT.

The V call is TRBV5-4, the J call TRBJ2-7; 13 bases agree with TRBD2. This CDR3 contains 16 residues. Germline V gives CDR1 SGHNT, CDR2 YYREEE (reference sequence). The V and J ends lost 5 bases and 4 bases, in that order; junction bases with no gene match: 9. The CDR3 sequence: CASSTRGTSGTYEQYF. The CDR3 DNA sequence: TGTGCCAGCAGTACTCGCGGGACTAGCGGGACTTACGAGCAGTACTTC.

The chain combines TRBV28 with TRBJ2-7; tentatively, D is TRBD2 (6 bases). V lost 6 bases and J 2 bases, leaving 11 bases between the germline ends. Germline CDR1 and CDR2: MDHEN and SYDVKM. This CDR3 is 13 amino acids long. CDR3 DNA sequence: TGTGCCAGCAGGGTAGCGGATCCCTACGAGCAGTACTTC. This sequence encodes CASRVADPYEQYF.

The rearrangement links TRBV27 to TRBJ2-7, with 11 bases identical to TRBD2. The V gene's germline CDR1 is MNHEY and CDR2 SMNVEV (reference sequence). Losses at the gene ends were 8 bases for V and 3 bases for J; bases not matched to a gene: 6. The CDR3 has 14 residues. This CDR3 reads CASALTSGGYEQYF. The CDR3 coding sequence is TGTGCCAGCGCTCTCACTAGCGGGGGCTACGAGCAGTACTTC.

V and J are TRBV29-1 and TRBJ2-7; D ambiguous. The V end was cut by 0 bases, the J end by 0 bases, with 9 bases between. The CDR3 totals 14 residues. Germline V CDR1 and CDR2: SQVTM, ANQGSEA. The CDR3 DNA follows: TGCAGCGTTGAAGACTCCGACCTCTCCTACGAGCAGTACTTC. Translating it yields CSVEDSDLSYEQYF.

The chain combines TRBV7-2 with TRBJ2-3, with D maybe TRBD2 (6 bases). CDR3 size: 16 residues. V lost 3 bases, J lost 3 bases, and 16 bases lay in between. CDR1 and CDR2 (germline): SGHTA, FQGNSA. Written as DNA, the CDR3 is TGTGCCAGCAGCTTTTTCGGGCGGGATAGTACAGATACGCAGTATTTT. This encodes CASSFFGRDSTDTQYF.

The rearrangement links TRBV6-1 to TRBJ2-2; the D is unclear. CDR1 is MNHNS and CDR2 is SASEGT in the germline V gene. The CDR3 sequence is 13 residues long. Trimming pared 2 bases from V and 4 bases from J, leaving 5 bases between. The CDR3 DNA sequence: TGTGCCAGCAGTGAAATGTTCACCGGGGAGCTGTTTTTT. Translating it yields CASSEMFTGELFF.

The chain is built from TRBV14 and TRBJ1-2; unclear D gene. Germline CDR1 reads SGHDN; CDR2 reads FVKESK. The CDR3 sequence is 13 residues long. V shed 1 base and J shed 3 bases, with 6 bases lying between them. The CDR3 DNA sequence: TGTGCCAGCAGCCAAGTAAATTACTATGGCTACACCTTC. Protein sequence: CASSQVNYYGYTF.

The J gene is TRBJ2-7, the V gene TRBV7-3, with 7 bases aligning to TRBD1. From germline, CDR1 is SGHTA and CDR2 FQGTGA. This CDR3 contains 16 residues. The V and J ends lost 4 bases and 0 bases, in that order; junction bases with no gene match: 9. In nucleotides, the CDR3 is TGTGCCAGCAGCTCTATTTCGGGGACAGACTCCTACGAGCAGTACTTC. Amino acid sequence: CASSSISGTDSYEQYF.

This clone was found once. The chain is built from TRBV25-1 and TRBJ2-3; no clear D gene. The ends were cut back, 5 bases at V and 6 bases at J, with 12 bases in the middle. The CDR3 has 13 residues. Germline V gene data show CDR1 as MGHDK and CDR2 as SYGVNS. CDR3 DNA sequence: TGTGCCAGCAGTCCCTTGGACGGGGATACGCAGTATTTT. Amino acids: CASSPLDGDTQYF.

With respect to this clone: Because the CDR3's place on the DNA is in doubt, the DNA is left out and the CDR3 is given as listed by TCRdb. The chain joins TRBV7-9 to TRBJ1-2. The germline CDR1 and CDR2 sequences are SEHNR and FQNEAQ (reference sequence). The CDR3 numbers 12 amino acids, ends counted. This CDR3 reads CASILVLGGYTF.